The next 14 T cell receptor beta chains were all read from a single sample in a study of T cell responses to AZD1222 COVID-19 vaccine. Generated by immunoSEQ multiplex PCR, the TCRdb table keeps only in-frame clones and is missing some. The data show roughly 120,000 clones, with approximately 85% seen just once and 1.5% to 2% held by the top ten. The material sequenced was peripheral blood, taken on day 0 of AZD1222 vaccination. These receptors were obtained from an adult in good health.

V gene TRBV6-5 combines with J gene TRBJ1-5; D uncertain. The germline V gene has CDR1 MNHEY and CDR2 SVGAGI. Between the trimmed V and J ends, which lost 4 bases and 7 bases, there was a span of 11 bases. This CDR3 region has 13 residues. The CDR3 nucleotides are TGTGCCAGCAGTTCCGTCATAGGCCAGCCCCAGCATTTT. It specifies CASSSVIGQPQHF.

The DNA of the CDR3 is TGTGCCAGCAGTGATCTGGGACAGGGTCGGGATGCAACTAATGAAAAACTGTTTTTT. Translated: CASSDLGQGRDATNEKLFF. The chain has TRBV27 and TRBJ1-4; 9 bases map to TRBD1. Germline trimming cut 5 bases from V and 0 bases from J; bases unmatched to any gene: 13. This CDR3 contains 19 residues. The germline V gene encodes CDR1 MNHEY and CDR2 SMNVEV (reference sequence).

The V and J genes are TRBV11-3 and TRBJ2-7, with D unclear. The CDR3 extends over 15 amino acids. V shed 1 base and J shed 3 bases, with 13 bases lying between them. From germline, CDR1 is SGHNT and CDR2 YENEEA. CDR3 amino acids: CASSLVAGFHYEQYF. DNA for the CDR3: TGTGCCAGCAGCTTAGTAGCAGGATTCCACTACGAGCAGTACTTC.

The CDR3 bases are TGTGCCAGCGGTCGGGGTTCACCCCTCCACTTT. This sequence encodes CASGRGSPLHF. The chain links TRBV3-1 (or the pseudogene TRBV3-2) to TRBJ1-6; D is unresolved. The germline V gene has CDR1 LGHDT and CDR2 YNNKEL (reference sequence). This CDR3 contains 11 residues. V lost 8 bases, J lost 9 bases, and 8 bases lay in between.

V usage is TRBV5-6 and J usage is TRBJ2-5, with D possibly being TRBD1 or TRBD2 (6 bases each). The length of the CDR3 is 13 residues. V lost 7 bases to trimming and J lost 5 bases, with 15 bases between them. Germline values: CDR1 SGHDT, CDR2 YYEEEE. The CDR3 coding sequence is TGTGCCAGCCGCCCCTGGGGGGCGGAGACCCAGTACTTC. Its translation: CASRPWGAETQYF.

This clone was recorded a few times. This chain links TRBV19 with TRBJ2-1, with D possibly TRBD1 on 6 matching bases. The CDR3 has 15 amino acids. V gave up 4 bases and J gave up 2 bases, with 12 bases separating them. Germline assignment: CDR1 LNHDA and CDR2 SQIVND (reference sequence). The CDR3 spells CASSTTGKAYNEQFF. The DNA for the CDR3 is TGTGCCAGTAGTACAACAGGGAAAGCCTACAATGAGCAGTTCTTC.

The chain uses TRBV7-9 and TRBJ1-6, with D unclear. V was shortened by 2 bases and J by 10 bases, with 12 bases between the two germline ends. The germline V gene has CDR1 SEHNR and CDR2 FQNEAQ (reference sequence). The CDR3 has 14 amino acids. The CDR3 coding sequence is TGTGCCAGCAGCTTAATAGGGAATCTATCACCCCTCCACTTT. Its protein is CASSLIGNLSPLHF. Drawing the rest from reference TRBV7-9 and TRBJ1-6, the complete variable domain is DTGVSQNPRHKITKRGQNVTFRCDPISEHNRLYWYRQTLGQGPEFLTYFQNEAQLEKSRLLSDRFSAERPKGSFSTLEIQRTEQGDSAMYLCASSLIGNLSPLHFGNGTRLTVT.

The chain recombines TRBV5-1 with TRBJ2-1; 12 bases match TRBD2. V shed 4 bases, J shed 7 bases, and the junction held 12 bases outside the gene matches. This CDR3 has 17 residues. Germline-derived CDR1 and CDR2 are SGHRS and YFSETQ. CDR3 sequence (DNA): TGCGCCAGCAGCCCAAGGACTAGCGGGGCGAGAGGGAATGAGCAGTTCTTC. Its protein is CASSPRTSGARGNEQFF.

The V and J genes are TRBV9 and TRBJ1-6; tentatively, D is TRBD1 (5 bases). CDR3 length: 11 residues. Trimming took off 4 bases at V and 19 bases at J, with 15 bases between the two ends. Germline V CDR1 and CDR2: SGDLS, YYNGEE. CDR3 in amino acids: CASSFQGVLHF. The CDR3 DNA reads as TGTGCCAGCAGCTTCCAGGGAGTCTTACACTTT.

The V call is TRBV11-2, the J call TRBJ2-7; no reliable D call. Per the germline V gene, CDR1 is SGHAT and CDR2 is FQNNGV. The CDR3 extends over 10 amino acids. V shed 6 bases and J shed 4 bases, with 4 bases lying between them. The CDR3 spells CASRQYEQYF. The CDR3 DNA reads TGTGCCAGCAGACAGTACGAGCAGTACTTC.

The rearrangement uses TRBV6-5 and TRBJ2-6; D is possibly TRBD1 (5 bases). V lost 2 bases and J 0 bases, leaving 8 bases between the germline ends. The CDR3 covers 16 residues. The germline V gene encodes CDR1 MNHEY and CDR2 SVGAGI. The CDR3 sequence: CASSYEGDSGANVLTF. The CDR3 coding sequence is TGTGCCAGCAGTTACGAAGGGGACTCTGGGGCCAACGTCCTGACTTTC.

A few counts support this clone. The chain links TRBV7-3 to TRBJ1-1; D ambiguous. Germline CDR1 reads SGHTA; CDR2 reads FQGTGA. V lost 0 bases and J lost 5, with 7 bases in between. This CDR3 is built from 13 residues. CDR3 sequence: CASSLTVLTEAFF. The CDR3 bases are TGTGCCAGCAGCTTAACGGTCTTAACTGAAGCTTTCTTT.

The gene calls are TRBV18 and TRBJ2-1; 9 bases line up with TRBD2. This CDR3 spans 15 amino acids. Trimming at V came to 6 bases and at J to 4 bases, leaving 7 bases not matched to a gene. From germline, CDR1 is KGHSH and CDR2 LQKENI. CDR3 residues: CASSPRTSDYNEQFF. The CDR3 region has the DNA TGTGCCAGCTCCCCGAGGACTAGCGATTACAATGAGCAGTTCTTC.

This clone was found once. CDR3 in amino acids: CASSLVLGQGEKLFF. CDR3 in DNA: TGTGCCAGCAGCTTAGTCTTGGGACAGGGAGAAAAACTGTTTTTT. The chain links TRBV7-6 to TRBJ1-4; 9 bases map to TRBD1. With V trimmed by 1 base and J by 8 bases, 5 bases remained unmatched. Germline V lookup: CDR1 SGHVS, CDR2 FNYEAQ. The CDR3 runs 15 residues.